The sequence of this T cell receptor (beta chain) was determined in a study of T cell repertoires in cytomegalovirus infection. Worth noting for this clonotype: Its antigen is undetermined.

CDR1 is SEHNR, CDR2 FQNEAQ, per germline (reference sequence). Between the trimmed V and J ends, which lost 5 bases and 2 bases, there was a span of 8 bases. The CDR3 is 13 amino acids. From the reads, TCRdb called clonotypes with MiXCR, one entry per CDR3 protein. The table has 450,000 to 650,000 distinct CDR3 sequences, 26% seen once; the top ten hold about 13%. Findings and caveats of the study: Summed frequency of shared TCR beta families picked out CMV carriers who also had the relevant HLA.

The chain has TRBV7-9 and TRBJ2-3; D is unresolved. The source material was PBMCs. This receptor was identified in a human donor in good health (CMV status not recorded). Some clones in this sample may be carry-over from other donors' samples. The CDR3 here is CASSRKFTDTQYF. The CDR3 DNA is TGTGCCAGCAGCCGCAAGTTCACAGATACGCAGTATTTT.